The subject of this entry is one T cell receptor beta chain. Its antigen is undetermined. The data originate from a study of identifying expanded T cells in peripheral blood. The data were produced by immunoSEQ multiplex PCR, yet TCRdb's version contains in-frame clones alone and is incomplete. The repertoire holds over 90,000 clones, with 88% as singletons. Study-wide results and caveats: Technical replicates showed roughly 1.2 changed clones; approximately 2 weeks roughly 16; four weeks 19.

The origin of this receptor is a person aged 18 to 75 in good health. The sequenced material came from blood.

The CDR3: CAWSGTSADNEQFF. The CDR3, as DNA: TGTGCCTGGAGTGGGACTAGCGCAGACAATGAGCAGTTCTTC. The J gene is TRBJ2-1, the V gene TRBV30; TRBD2 matches 9 bases. CDR3 length: 14 amino acids. Germline V lookup: CDR1 GTSNPN, CDR2 SVGIG (reference sequence). The J segment lost 5 bases and the V segment lost 1 base, leaving 3 bases of the junction unmatched.